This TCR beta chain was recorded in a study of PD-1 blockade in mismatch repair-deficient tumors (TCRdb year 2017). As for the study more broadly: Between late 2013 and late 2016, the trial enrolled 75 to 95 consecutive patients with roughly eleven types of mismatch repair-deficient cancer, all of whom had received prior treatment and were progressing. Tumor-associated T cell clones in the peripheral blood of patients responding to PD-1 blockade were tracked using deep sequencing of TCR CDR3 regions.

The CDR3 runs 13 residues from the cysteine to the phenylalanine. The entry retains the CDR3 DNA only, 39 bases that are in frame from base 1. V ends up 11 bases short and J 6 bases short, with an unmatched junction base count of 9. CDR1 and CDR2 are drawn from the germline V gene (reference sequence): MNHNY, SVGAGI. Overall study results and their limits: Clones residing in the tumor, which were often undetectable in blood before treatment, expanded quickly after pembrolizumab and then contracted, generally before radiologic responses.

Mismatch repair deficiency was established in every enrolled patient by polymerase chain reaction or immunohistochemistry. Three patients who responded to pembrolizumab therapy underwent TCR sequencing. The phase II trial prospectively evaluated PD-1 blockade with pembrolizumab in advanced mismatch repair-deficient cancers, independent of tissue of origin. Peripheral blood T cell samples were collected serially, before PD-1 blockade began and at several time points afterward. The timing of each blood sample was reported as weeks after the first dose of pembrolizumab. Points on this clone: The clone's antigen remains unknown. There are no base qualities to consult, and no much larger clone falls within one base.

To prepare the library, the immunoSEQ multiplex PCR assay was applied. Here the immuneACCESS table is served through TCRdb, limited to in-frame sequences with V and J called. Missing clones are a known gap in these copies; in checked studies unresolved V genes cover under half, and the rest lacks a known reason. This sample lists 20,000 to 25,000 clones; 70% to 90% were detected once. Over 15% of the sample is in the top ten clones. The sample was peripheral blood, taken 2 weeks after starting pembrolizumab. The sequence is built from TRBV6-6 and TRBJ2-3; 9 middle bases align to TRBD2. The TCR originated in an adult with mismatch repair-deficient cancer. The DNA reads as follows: TGTGCCTACCAGGTAGCGGGAGTCGATACGCAGTATTTT. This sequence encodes CAYQVAGVDTQYF.